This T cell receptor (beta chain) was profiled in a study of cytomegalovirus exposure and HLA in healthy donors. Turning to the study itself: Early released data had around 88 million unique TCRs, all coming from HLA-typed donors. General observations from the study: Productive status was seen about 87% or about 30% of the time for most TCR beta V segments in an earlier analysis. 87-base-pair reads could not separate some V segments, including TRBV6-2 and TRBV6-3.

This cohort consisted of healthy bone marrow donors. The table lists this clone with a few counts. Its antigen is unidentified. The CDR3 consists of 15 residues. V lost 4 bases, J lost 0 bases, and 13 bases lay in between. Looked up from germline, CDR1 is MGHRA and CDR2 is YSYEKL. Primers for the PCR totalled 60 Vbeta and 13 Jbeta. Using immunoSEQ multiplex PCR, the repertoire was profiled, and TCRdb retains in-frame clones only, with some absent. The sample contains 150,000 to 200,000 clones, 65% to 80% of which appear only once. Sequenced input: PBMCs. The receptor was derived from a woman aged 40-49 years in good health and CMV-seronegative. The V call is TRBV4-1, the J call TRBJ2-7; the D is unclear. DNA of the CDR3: TGCGCCAGCAGCCCCCCGGGTATTCCCTCCTACGAGCAGTACTTC. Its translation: CASSPPGIPSYEQYF.